This T cell receptor beta chain was recovered during a study of CD8+CD57+ T cells in acquired aplastic anemia. Study results and limitations: Patients and controls shared 25 to 30 CD8+ CDR3 sequences. Patients and controls were not found to differ significantly in CD8+ Simpson's diversity.

The template used for profiling TCR beta VDJ and CDR3 was genomic DNA. TCRdb fed the reads into MiXCR, producing one record per CDR3 protein. The sample includes some 160,000 distinct CDR3 sequences, approximately 51% of them seen just once. The CDR3 is 13 residues long. Deletions cut 8 bases from V and 4 bases from J, with 14 bases between. CDR1 is LNHDA and CDR2 is SQIVND in the germline V gene (reference sequence). This clonotype was recorded many times. Its antigen is unidentified. Patients sequenced had flow cytometry evidence of CD8+CD57+ cell expansion. Acquired aplastic anemia of severe grade affected all patients.

The TCR sequence derives from a human donor with aplastic anemia. This sequence joins TRBV19 and TRBJ1-2, with D maybe TRBD1 (5 bases). Sequenced input: sorted CD4+, CD8+, or CD8+CD57+ T cells (not recorded which) from PBMCs. The CDR3 nucleotides are TGTGCCAGTTCCAGGGTGGGCAGCTATGGCTACACCTTC. This gives the protein CASSRVGSYGYTF.